This is a list of T cell receptor beta chains from one sample in a study of blood T cell repertoires in COVID-19. Clones were read by immunoSEQ multiplex PCR, and TCRdb kept only the in-frame ones, dropping some. The table records a few hundred thousand clones, about four fifths of them present only once. Sequenced input: peripheral blood. Receptors were obtained from a man aged 25-45 years who had recovered from COVID-19. CDR3s include the opening cysteine and the closing phenylalanine or tryptophan. The D gene is left open where the match is weak. Clone sizes are given selectively: once, few, many, or a class where the clone is expanded.

j_gene | abundance | d_gene | v_gene | len | CDR3nt | CDR3aa
TRBJ1-4 | . | TRBD1 | TRBV7-9 | 14 | TGTGCCAGCAGCCCCGGGACAGCTAATGAAAAACTGTTTTTT | CASSPGTANEKLFF
TRBJ2-3 | . | . | TRBV3-1/TRBV3-2 | 13 | TGTGCCAGCAGCCAAGATTATTCAGATACGCAGTATTTT | CASSQDYSDTQYF
TRBJ2-1 | . | TRBD2 | TRBV5-1 | 15 | TGCGCCAGCAGCCCGCCGGGACTAGCGGGGGGGGAGCAGTTCTTC | CASSPPGLAGGEQFF
TRBJ1-1 | once | . | TRBV9 | 15 | TGTGCCAGCAGCGTAGCTCCGAGGATGAACACTGAAGCTTTCTTT | CASSVAPRMNTEAFF
TRBJ2-3 | . | TRBD2 | TRBV10-3 | 15 | TGTGCCATCAGTGAGTCGAGCGGGGGCCAAGATACGCAGTATTTT | CAISESSGGQDTQYF
TRBJ2-7 | . | TRBD1 | TRBV27 | 14 | TGTGCCAGCAGTGCCCGGGACAGGGTAGGCGAGCAGTACTTC | CASSARDRVGEQYF
TRBJ1-2 | . | . | TRBV23-1 | 16 | TGCGCCAGCAGTCAATCGGGGCGGTGGGTAAACTATGGCTACACCTTC | CASSQSGRWVNYGYTF
TRBJ2-3 | few | . | TRBV4-2 | 16 | TGTGCCAGCAGCGAAGGAGGGACAGTAAGCACAGATACGCAGTATTTT | CASSEGGTVSTDTQYF
TRBJ2-1 | . | TRBD1 | TRBV19 | 14 | TGTGCCAGTAGTACCGGACAGGGGGCAGGTGAGCAGTTCTTC | CASSTGQGAGEQFF
TRBJ2-2 | . | . | TRBV10-2 | 13 | TGCGCCAGCAGTGACTCCGTGTCCGGGGAGCTGTTTTTT | CASSDSVSGELFF
TRBJ2-2 | once | TRBD1 | TRBV3-1/TRBV3-2 | 16 | TGTGCCAGCAGCCAAGATGGACAGGGCTACACCGGGGAGCTGTTTTTT | CASSQDGQGYTGELFF
TRBJ2-5 | . | . | TRBV3-1/TRBV3-2 | 15 | TGTGCCAGGTTTCTTCCCAGGGCGAGGGGGGAGACCCAGTACTTC | CARFLPRARGETQYF
TRBJ2-1 | . | TRBD1 | TRBV7-6 | 15 | TGTGCCAGCAGCTACAGGACAGGGGGCGACAATGAGCAGTTCTTC | CASSYRTGGDNEQFF
TRBJ2-7 | . | TRBD1 | TRBV2 | 16 | TGTGCCAGCACTCCCTCTCTGGGGACAGCCTCCTACGAGCAGTACTTC | CASTPSLGTASYEQYF
TRBJ2-5 | . | . | TRBV15 | 15 | TGTGCCACCAGCAGAGCCGGGACTCCTCAAGAGACCCAGTACTTC | CATSRAGTPQETQYF
TRBJ2-3 | . | TRBD2 | TRBV7-9 | 15 | TGTGCCAGCAGTTCTGCTAGCGGGGGATCAGATACGCAGTATTTT | CASSSASGGSDTQYF
TRBJ1-5 | . | TRBD1 | TRBV5-4 | 16 | TGTGCCAGCAGCTTCCGCGGGACAGGAAGAATGGAGCCCCAGCATTTT | CASSFRGTGRMEPQHF
TRBJ2-1 | . | . | TRBV3-1/TRBV3-2 | 14 | TGTGCCAGCAGCCCAAAACAGGGATACAATGAGCAGTTCTTC | CASSPKQGYNEQFF
TRBJ2-7 | . | TRBD1 | TRBV5-1 | 13 | TGCGCCAGCAGTTCGGGACAGGGTTCCGAGCAGTACTTC | CASSSGQGSEQYF
TRBJ2-3 | . | TRBD2 | TRBV7-6 | 17 | TGTGCCAGCAGCTTAGCTCTACTAGCGGGGGGCACAGATACGCAGTATTTT | CASSLALLAGGTDTQYF
TRBJ2-1 | . | . | TRBV20-1 | 14 | TGCAGTGTTAGTGTTACACACTCCTACAATGAGCAGTTCTTC | CSVSVTHSYNEQFF
TRBJ2-5 | . | TRBD2 | TRBV6-5 | 13 | TGTGCCAGCAGTCCAGCGGGGAAAGAGACCCAGTACTTC | CASSPAGKETQYF
TRBJ2-3 | few | TRBD1 | TRBV10-1 | 17 | TGCGCCAGCAGTGAGTCTAGGGACAGTTCTAGCACAGATACGCAGTATTTT | CASSESRDSSSTDTQYF
TRBJ1-4 | once | . | TRBV28 | 13 | TGTGCCAGCAGTTTTACAACTAATGAAAAACTGTTTTTT | CASSFTTNEKLFF
TRBJ1-1 | . | . | TRBV5-1 | 15 | TGCGCCAGCAGCTTGTTCGGGGGTGAGGGCACTGAAGCTTTCTTT | CASSLFGGEGTEAFF
TRBJ2-2 | . | . | TRBV9 | 15 | TGTGCCAGCAGCGCTAGGGGCCCGAACACCGGGGAGCTGTTTTTT | CASSARGPNTGELFF
TRBJ2-7 | . | TRBD1 | TRBV6-1 | 16 | TGTGCCAGCAGTGAATTAGTGGGGACAGGGATACGTGAGCAGTACTTC | CASSELVGTGIREQYF
TRBJ2-3 | many | TRBD2 | TRBV5-4 | 13 | TGTGTCAGCGGGCGGGGGAACACAGATACGCAGTATTTT | CVSGRGNTDTQYF
TRBJ2-2 | . | . | TRBV5-1 | 15 | TGCGCCAGCAGGGCCTTTGGGCCTAACACCGGGGAGCTGTTTTTT | CASRAFGPNTGELFF
TRBJ2-2 | . | TRBD1 | TRBV19 | 15 | TGTGCCAGTAGGACAGGGGGAAGATGGACCGGGGAGCTGTTTTTT | CASRTGGRWTGELFF
TRBJ2-7 | . | . | TRBV5-6 | 13 | TGTGCCAGCAGCTTGGGGCCCGGGTACGAGCAGTACTTC | CASSLGPGYEQYF